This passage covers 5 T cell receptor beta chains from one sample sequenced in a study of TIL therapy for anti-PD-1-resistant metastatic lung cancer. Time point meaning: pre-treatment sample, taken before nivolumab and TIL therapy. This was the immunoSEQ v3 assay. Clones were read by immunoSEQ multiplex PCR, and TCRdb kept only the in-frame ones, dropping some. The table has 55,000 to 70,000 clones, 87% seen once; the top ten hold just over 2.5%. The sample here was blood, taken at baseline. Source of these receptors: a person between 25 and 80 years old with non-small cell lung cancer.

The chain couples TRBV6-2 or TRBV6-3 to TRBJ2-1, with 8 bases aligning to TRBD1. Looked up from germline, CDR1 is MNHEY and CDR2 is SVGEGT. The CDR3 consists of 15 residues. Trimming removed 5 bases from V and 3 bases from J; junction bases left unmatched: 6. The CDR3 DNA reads TGTGCCAGCAGTCTCCAGGGGGCGATCTACAATGAGCAGTTCTTC. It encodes CASSLQGAIYNEQFF.

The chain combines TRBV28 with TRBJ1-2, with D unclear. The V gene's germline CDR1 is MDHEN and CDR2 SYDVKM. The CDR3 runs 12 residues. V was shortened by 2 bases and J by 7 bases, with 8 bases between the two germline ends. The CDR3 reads CASSLSSAGYTF. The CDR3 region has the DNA TGTGCCAGCAGTTTAAGTTCTGCTGGCTACACCTTC.

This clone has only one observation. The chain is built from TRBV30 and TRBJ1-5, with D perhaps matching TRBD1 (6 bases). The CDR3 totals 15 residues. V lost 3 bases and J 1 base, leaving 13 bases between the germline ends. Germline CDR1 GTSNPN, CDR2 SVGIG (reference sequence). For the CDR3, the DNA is TGTGCCTGGAGCAGAGGGGGATCGAGCAATCAGCCCCAGCATTTT. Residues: CAWSRGGSSNQPQHF.

The CDR3 nucleotides read TGTGCCAGCAGCCCGGGGACTAGCGGGATGTTGTCCTACGAGCAGTACTTC. Encoded protein: CASSPGTSGMLSYEQYF. The chain is built from TRBV5-4 and TRBJ2-7, with 13 bases lining up with TRBD2. The CDR3 runs 17 residues. V was clipped by 4 bases and J by 1 base; unmatched bases: 8. The germline V gene has CDR1 SGHNT and CDR2 YYREEE (reference sequence).

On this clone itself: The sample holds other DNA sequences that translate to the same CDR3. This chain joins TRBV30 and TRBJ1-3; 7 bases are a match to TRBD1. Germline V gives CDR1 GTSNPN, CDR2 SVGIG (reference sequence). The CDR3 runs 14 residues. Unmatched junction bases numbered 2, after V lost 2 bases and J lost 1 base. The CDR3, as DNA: TGTGCCTGGAGTTCAGGGGGTTCTGGAAACACCATATATTTT. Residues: CAWSSGGSGNTIYF.